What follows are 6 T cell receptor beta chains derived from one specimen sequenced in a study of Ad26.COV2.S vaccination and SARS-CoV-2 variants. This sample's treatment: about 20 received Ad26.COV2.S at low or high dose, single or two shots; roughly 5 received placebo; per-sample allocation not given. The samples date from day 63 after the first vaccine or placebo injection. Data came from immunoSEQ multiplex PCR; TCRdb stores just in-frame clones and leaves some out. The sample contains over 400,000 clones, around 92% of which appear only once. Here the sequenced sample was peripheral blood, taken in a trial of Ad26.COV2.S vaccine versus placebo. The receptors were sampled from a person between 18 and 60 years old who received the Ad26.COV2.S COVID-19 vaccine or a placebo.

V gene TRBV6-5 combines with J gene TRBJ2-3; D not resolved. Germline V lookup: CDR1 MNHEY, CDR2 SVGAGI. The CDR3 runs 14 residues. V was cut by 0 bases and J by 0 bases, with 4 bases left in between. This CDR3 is CASSYSSSTDTQYF. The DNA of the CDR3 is TGTGCCAGCAGTTACTCTTCAAGCACAGATACGCAGTATTTT.

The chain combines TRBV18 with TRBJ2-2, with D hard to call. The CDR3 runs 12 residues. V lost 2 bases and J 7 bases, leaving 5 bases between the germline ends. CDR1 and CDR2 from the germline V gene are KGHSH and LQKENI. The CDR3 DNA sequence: TGTGCCAGCTCACCAAGAAACGGGGAGCTGTTTTTT. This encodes CASSPRNGELFF.

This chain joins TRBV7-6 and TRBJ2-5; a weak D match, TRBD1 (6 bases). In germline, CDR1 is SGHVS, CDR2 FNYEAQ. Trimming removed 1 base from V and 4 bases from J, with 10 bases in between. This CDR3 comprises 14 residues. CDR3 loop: CASSLGGRGETQYF. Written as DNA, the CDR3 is TGTGCCAGCAGCTTAGGGGGGCGAGGAGAGACCCAGTACTTC.

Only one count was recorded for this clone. In DNA, the CDR3 is TGCGCCAGCAGCCAAGGAAGTCTGGGGCGGGAGACCCAGTACTTC. Its protein is CASSQGSLGRETQYF. V and J are TRBV4-3 and TRBJ2-5; possible D gene TRBD1, 5 bases. Germline CDR1 is LGHNA and CDR2 is YSLEER. CDR3 length equals 15 residues. Trimming shortened V by 1 base and J by 5 bases, and 14 bases separated the two germline ends.

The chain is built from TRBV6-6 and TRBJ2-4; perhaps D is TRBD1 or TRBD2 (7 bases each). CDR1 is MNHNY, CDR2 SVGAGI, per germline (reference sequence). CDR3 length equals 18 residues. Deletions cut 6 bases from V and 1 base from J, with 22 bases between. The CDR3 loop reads CASSRRGQAREAKNIQYF. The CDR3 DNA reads TGTGCCAGCAGCCGAAGAGGACAGGCGCGGGAGGCCAAAAACATTCAGTACTTC.

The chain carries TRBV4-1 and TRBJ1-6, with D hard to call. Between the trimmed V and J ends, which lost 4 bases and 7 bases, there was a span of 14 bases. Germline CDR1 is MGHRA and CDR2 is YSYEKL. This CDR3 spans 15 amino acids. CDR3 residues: CASSPLTGSNSPLHF. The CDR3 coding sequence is TGCGCCAGCAGCCCCCTTACGGGCAGCAATTCACCCCTCCACTTT.